This record looks at one TCR beta chain sequence and its context. CDR3 length: 15 amino acids. CDR1 and CDR2 from the germline V gene are SGHRS and YFSETQ. V dropped 0 bases and J dropped 7; count of bases not matched to a gene: 4. Clones were read by immunoSEQ multiplex PCR, and TCRdb kept only the in-frame ones, dropping some. The data hold more than 250,000 clones, with roughly 90% observed a single time. The source of the sample is a study of blood T cell repertoires in COVID-19. Everyone who took part was 18 to 89 years old, and they came from about 23 US areas. The origin of this receptor is a woman in her thirties who had recovered from COVID-19. This chain uses TRBV5-1 with TRBJ1-6; the match to TRBD1 covers 7 bases. The source material was PBMCs or T cells enriched from blood (not recorded which). CDR3 loop: CASSLDRGGNSPLHF. The CDR3 DNA follows: TGCGCCAGCAGCTTGGACAGGGGTGGCAATTCACCCCTCCACTTT.